The 17 T cell receptor beta chains presented below share a single source sample, sequenced in a study of T cell responses to AZD1222 COVID-19 vaccine. The table came from immunoSEQ multiplex PCR; TCRdb's copy has only in-frame clones and leaves some out. This repertoire shows fewer than 150,000 clones, roughly 90% found once; its top ten account for about 4.4%. This specimen was peripheral blood, taken on day 0 of AZD1222 vaccination. The receptors shown here come from an adult in good health.

CDR3 DNA: TGCGCCAGCAGCTTGGCACAGGGTGAAGCTTTCTTT. It specifies CASSLAQGEAFF. This rearrangement joins TRBV5-1 to TRBJ1-1; D possibly corresponds to TRBD1 (6 bases). The germline CDR1 and CDR2 sequences are SGHRS and YFSETQ. V was cut by 0 bases and J by 7 bases, with 7 bases left in between. The CDR3 runs to 12 residues.

The V and J genes are TRBV4-1 and TRBJ1-4; 9 nucleotides line up with TRBD1. V dropped 5 bases and J dropped 8; count of bases not matched to a gene: 9. The length of the CDR3 is 15 residues. Germline V lookup: CDR1 MGHRA, CDR2 YSYEKL. The CDR3 protein is CASSLGDRDGEKLFF. Here the CDR3 DNA reads TGCGCCAGCAGCTTGGGGGACAGGGATGGCGAAAAACTGTTTTTT.

V usage is TRBV6-8 and J usage is TRBJ1-4; TRBD1 matches 9 bases. In germline, CDR1 is MNHGY, CDR2 SAAAGT. CDR3 length equals 17 residues. V was pared by 6 bases and J by 3 bases, with 11 bases of the junction left unmatched. CDR3 amino acids: CASRAGDRVRPNEKLFF. The DNA for the CDR3 is TGTGCCAGCAGGGCGGGGGACAGGGTTCGGCCTAATGAAAAACTGTTTTTT.

V gene TRBV6-1 combines with J gene TRBJ2-3, with D possibly being TRBD2 (5 bases). The germline V and J ends were trimmed by 3 bases and 2 bases, with 12 bases remaining between them. There are 15 residues in the CDR3. Germline CDR1 MNHNS, CDR2 SASEGT. The CDR3 sequence is CASSEDKAATDTQYF. The CDR3 bases are TGTGCCAGCAGTGAGGATAAAGCGGCCACAGATACGCAGTATTTT.

This rearrangement joins TRBV5-1 to TRBJ1-5; D unresolved. Germline V gene sequence: CDR1 SGHRS, CDR2 YFSETQ. The CDR3 loop spans 14 amino acids. V lost 2 bases to trimming and J lost 0 bases, with 6 bases between them. The CDR3 sequence is CASSFKISNQPQHF. CDR3 DNA: TGCGCCAGCAGCTTTAAAATTAGCAATCAGCCCCAGCATTTT.

The chain recombines TRBV9 with TRBJ2-1, with D perhaps given as TRBD1 or TRBD2 (5 bases each). The V end was cut by 4 bases, the J end by 6 bases, with 17 bases between. Germline V gene lookup returns CDR1 SGDLS and CDR2 YYNGEE. The CDR3 runs 15 residues. In nucleotides, the CDR3 is TGTGCCAGCAGCACAAGGGACGTCAGGCCCAATGAGCAGTTCTTC. This codes for CASSTRDVRPNEQFF.

J is TRBJ2-1 and V is TRBV5-1; TRBD2 agrees at 10 bases. V lost 2 bases to trimming and J lost 0 bases; unmatched junction nucleotides: 14. Germline-derived CDR1 and CDR2 are SGHRS and YFSETQ. The length of the CDR3 is 20 residues. CDR3 coding DNA: TGCGCCAGCAGCTTTGGAGGATCTAGCGGGGGTGCAAGCTCCTACAATGAGCAGTTCTTC. Amino acid sequence: CASSFGGSSGGASSYNEQFF.

V is TRBV19 and J is TRBJ1-5; D unclear. CDR1 is LNHDA and CDR2 is SQIVND in the germline V gene (reference sequence). Trimming cost V 1 base and J 7 bases, with 5 bases left between them. The CDR3 has 12 residues. The CDR3 reads CASSIVDQPQHF. The CDR3 coding sequence is TGTGCCAGTAGTATAGTGGACCAGCCCCAGCATTTT.

This clone was seen just once. The gene calls are TRBV27 and TRBJ1-2; no clear D gene. This CDR3 has 13 residues. Per the germline V gene, CDR1 is MNHEY and CDR2 is SMNVEV (reference sequence). V gave up 3 bases and J gave up 7 bases, with 12 bases separating them. CDR3 sequence (DNA): TGTGCCAGCAGTTTCCTCGGAACACCTGGCTACACCTTC. This codes for CASSFLGTPGYTF.

This rearrangement joins TRBV28 to TRBJ1-5; D ambiguous. The germline V gene has CDR1 MDHEN and CDR2 SYDVKM. The CDR3 loop spans 16 amino acids. Trimming pared 3 bases from V and 7 bases from J, leaving 19 bases between. The chain's CDR3 is CASSFFVPGSVQPQHF. The CDR3 DNA reads TGTGCCAGCAGTTTTTTCGTACCAGGCAGTGTGCAGCCCCAGCATTTT.

V usage is TRBV6-5 and J usage is TRBJ1-2; 7 bases map to TRBD1. CDR3 length: 13 amino acids. CDR1 MNHEY and CDR2 SVGAGI come from the germline V gene. Trimming at V came to 8 bases and at J to 1 base, leaving 4 bases not matched to a gene. CDR3 protein: CASLGQNNYGYTF. The CDR3 region has the DNA TGTGCCAGCCTGGGACAGAATAACTATGGCTACACCTTC.

The chain has TRBV6-1 and TRBJ1-5, with D unresolved. The CDR3 has 15 residues. Germline V CDR1 and CDR2: MNHNS, SASEGT. The V end lost 2 bases, the J end lost 2 bases, and 10 bases lay between the germline ends. CDR3 amino acids: CASSELTGGNQPQHF. In nucleotides, the CDR3 is TGTGCCAGCAGTGAACTCACTGGGGGCAATCAGCCCCAGCATTTT.

The chain carries TRBV9 and TRBJ2-7; D perhaps matches TRBD2 (5 bases). Germline values: CDR1 SGDLS, CDR2 YYNGEE. This CDR3 has 14 amino acids. V was pared by 0 bases and J by 2 bases, with 9 bases between. The CDR3 coding sequence is TGTGCCAGCAGCGTAGGTTCGGGAACCTACGAGCAGTACTTC. Its translation is CASSVGSGTYEQYF.

The chain recombines TRBV19 with TRBJ1-5; D gene ambiguous. Trimming pared 5 bases from V and 0 bases from J, leaving 11 bases between. Per germline, CDR1 LNHDA and CDR2 SQIVND (reference sequence). The length of the CDR3 is 15 residues. CDR3 residues: CASSADGNSNQPQHF. The CDR3, as DNA: TGTGCCAGTAGTGCCGACGGAAATAGCAATCAGCCCCAGCATTTT.

The V call is TRBV6-6, the J call TRBJ1-2, with TRBD1 identical over 8 bases. The length of the CDR3 is 13 residues. Looked up from germline, CDR1 is MNHNY and CDR2 is SVGAGI (reference sequence). J gave up 8 bases and V 5 bases, and 7 bases lay outside the gene matches. Here the CDR3 reads CASSRPDRDGYTF. The DNA of the CDR3 is TGTGCCAGCAGTAGGCCGGACAGGGACGGCTACACCTTC.

This chain links TRBV6-1 with TRBJ1-2; 8 positions agree with TRBD1. The CDR3 extends over 15 amino acids. The trim removed 3 bases at V and 5 bases at J, leaving 8 bases unmatched. Per the germline V gene, CDR1 is MNHNS and CDR2 is SASEGT. The DNA for the CDR3 is TGTGCCAGCAGTGACCTTCGCAGGGGGCCTTATGGCTACACCTTC. Its translation is CASSDLRRGPYGYTF.

The chain couples TRBV5-4 to TRBJ2-5; TRBD2 aligns across 7 bases. Trimming removed 7 bases from V and 4 bases from J; junction bases left unmatched: 7. CDR1 and CDR2 (germline): SGHNT, YYREEE (reference sequence). The CDR3 contains 13 residues. The CDR3 is CASYRGGGETQYF. The DNA for the CDR3 is TGTGCCAGCTACCGTGGGGGGGGAGAGACCCAGTACTTC.